The 31 T cell receptor beta chains presented below share a single source sample, sequenced in a study of blood T cell repertoires in COVID-19. Sequencing used immunoSEQ multiplex PCR; TCRdb keeps in-frame clones, though not all of them. The sample consists of approximately 480,000 clones, about 88% of them appearing once. Sequencing was performed on peripheral blood. Receptors were obtained from a man aged 18 to 29 with COVID-19, enrolled during active disease.

The chain combines TRBV10-3 with TRBJ2-7; D is ambiguous. The germline gives CDR1 ENHRY, CDR2 SYGVKD. The CDR3 loop spans 14 amino acids. V was pared by 3 bases and J by 2 bases, with 11 bases between. In nucleotides, the CDR3 is TGTGCCATCAGTGAACCCCACAGACCCTACGAGCAGTACTTC. It codes for CAISEPHRPYEQYF.

In its sample, this clone was seen once. The rearrangement links TRBV6-5 to TRBJ1-2, with D perhaps matching TRBD1 (5 bases). The V end was cut by 7 bases, the J end by 4 bases, with 19 bases between. This CDR3 spans 15 amino acids. Per germline, CDR1 MNHEY and CDR2 SVGAGI. The CDR3 DNA reads TGTGCCAGCAACCCGGATGGTGCGGGACCCTATGGCTACACCTTC. Its protein is CASNPDGAGPYGYTF.

The chain links TRBV6-5 to TRBJ1-2; D is possibly TRBD1 (6 bases). Per germline, CDR1 MNHEY and CDR2 SVGAGI. The CDR3 runs to 13 residues. V lost 8 bases and J lost 7, with 17 bases in between. The DNA for the CDR3 is TGTGCCAGCGTCCAGGGGCTGCTTGTTGGCTACACCTTC. As protein: CASVQGLLVGYTF.

The count of this clone is one. The chain couples TRBV2 to TRBJ2-1; TRBD2 aligns across 8 bases. V gave up 6 bases and J gave up 3 bases; unmatched junction bases: 10. The CDR3 extends over 16 amino acids. Germline V gene data show CDR1 as SNHLY and CDR2 as FYNNEI. CDR3 sequence reads: CASRGLGSGNYNEQFF. CDR3 nucleotides: TGTGCCAGCAGGGGCCTGGGTAGCGGGAACTACAATGAGCAGTTCTTC.

The genes are TRBV4-1 and TRBJ2-1; D is ambiguous. This CDR3 comprises 13 residues. Trimming removed 6 bases from V and 7 bases from J, with 13 bases in between. Germline V gene sequence: CDR1 MGHRA, CDR2 YSYEKL. For the CDR3, the DNA is TGCGCCAGCAGTTTAGATCGGTTAAATGAGCAGTTCTTC. This translates into CASSLDRLNEQFF.

This clone was seen just once. The J gene is TRBJ2-7, the V gene TRBV5-5; the match to TRBD1 covers 8 bases. This CDR3 has 20 residues. V shed 0 bases and J 5 bases; nucleotides not matched to a gene: 22. The germline gives CDR1 SGHKS, CDR2 YYEKEE (reference sequence). The CDR3 here is CASSLELGARRAGGEHEQYF. CDR3 sequence (DNA): TGTGCCAGCAGCTTGGAACTGGGCGCTCGGCGAGCAGGGGGCGAACACGAGCAGTACTTC.

This sequence joins TRBV28 and TRBJ1-1; D is uncertain. This CDR3 has 14 residues. CDR1 is MDHEN and CDR2 is SYDVKM in the germline V gene. Trimming pared 3 bases from V and 8 bases from J, leaving 16 bases between. In DNA, the CDR3 is TGTGCCAGCAGTTTTATGGGTTTTAGAGGGGAAGCTTTCTTT. It is translated as CASSFMGFRGEAFF.

This chain uses TRBV7-9 with TRBJ1-1; 8 nucleotides agree with TRBD1. The length of the CDR3 is 13 residues. The junction had 6 bases not matched to a gene; V was cut back by 6 bases and J by 6 bases. The germline CDR1 and CDR2 sequences are SEHNR and FQNEAQ (reference sequence). The CDR3 DNA reads as TGTGCCAGCAGTTCCAGGGGGCGGTCTGAAGCTTTCTTT. It is translated as CASSSRGRSEAFF.

This rearrangement joins TRBV6-1 to TRBJ2-5; D gene uncertain. There are 14 residues in the CDR3. Germline-derived CDR1 and CDR2 are MNHNS and SASEGT. Between the trimmed V and J ends, which lost 1 base and 5 bases, there was a span of 11 bases. CDR3 sequence (DNA): TGTGCCAGCAGTGAAGGGGTGGCGAGGGAGACCCAGTACTTC. Its protein product is CASSEGVARETQYF.

This chain joins TRBV19 and TRBJ1-5; TRBD1 might be the D (5 bases). Germline values: CDR1 LNHDA, CDR2 SQIVND (reference sequence). This CDR3 has 15 amino acids. V was pared by 7 bases and J by 5 bases, with 18 bases between. The CDR3, as DNA: TGTGCCAGTACCCTATCCGGGGGGGATGATCAGCCCCAGCATTTT. Translated, it gives CASTLSGGDDQPQHF.

This clone came up once. The chain uses TRBV6-1 and TRBJ1-1; 7 positions match TRBD1. The CDR3 loop spans 15 amino acids. V lost 3 bases to trimming and J lost 5 bases; unmatched junction nucleotides: 9. Germline assignment: CDR1 MNHNS and CDR2 SASEGT. CDR3 amino acids: CASSDLPGGRTEAFF. DNA for the CDR3: TGTGCCAGCAGTGACCTACCAGGGGGAAGGACTGAAGCTTTCTTT.

The chain recombines TRBV12-2 with TRBJ2-4; the D call TRBD1 from the table was never checked on the DNA. TRBV12-2 is a recognized pseudogene. This CDR3 is built from 15 residues. The CDR3 loop reads CASRHRQGDKNIQYF. DNA of the CDR3: TGTGCAAGTCGCCACCGACAGGGGGATAAAAACATTCAGTACTTC.

The chain uses TRBV20-1 and TRBJ2-1; D is ambiguous. V lost 5 bases, J lost 12 bases, and 14 bases lay in between. CDR3 length: 11 amino acids. In germline, CDR1 is DFQATT, CDR2 SNEGSKA (reference sequence). The CDR3 DNA follows: TGCAGTGCTCTTGACTCCCTTTTGCAGTTCTTC. This translates into CSALDSLLQFF.

The chain is built from TRBV21-1 and TRBJ1-3; TRBD1, the table's D call, lacks a check against the DNA. TRBV21-1 is a pseudogene segment. This CDR3 has 16 amino acids. The CDR3 reads CASSKTGLSSGNTIYF. CDR3 DNA: TGTGCCAGCAGCAAAACAGGCCTCAGCTCTGGAAACACCATATATTTT.

This rearrangement joins TRBV10-3 to TRBJ1-1, with 7 bases identical to TRBD1. Trimming cost V 7 bases and J 0 bases; bases outside gene matches: 8. The CDR3 length is 15 residues. CDR1 and CDR2 from the germline V gene are ENHRY and SYGVKD. The CDR3 DNA is TGTGCCATCAACAAACCGGACAGGATGAACACTGAAGCTTTCTTT. Translated: CAINKPDRMNTEAFF.

This clone showed up just once. V gene TRBV13 combines with J gene TRBJ2-7, with D possibly matching TRBD2 (6 bases). The CDR3 is made up of 12 amino acids. CDR1 is PRHDT and CDR2 is FYEKMQ in the germline V gene (reference sequence). V lost 3 bases, J lost 5 bases, and 8 bases lay in between. The CDR3, as DNA: TGTGCCAGCAGCTTGGAGGGCGACGAGCAGTACTTC. This encodes CASSLEGDEQYF.

J is TRBJ2-3 and V is TRBV7-2; a possible D gene is TRBD2 (5 bases). CDR3 length: 13 amino acids. Trimming cost V 1 base and J 8 bases, with 10 bases left between them. From germline, CDR1 is SGHTA and CDR2 FQGNSA. This chain's CDR3 is CASSLVLEGTQYF. CDR3 bases: TGTGCCAGCAGCTTAGTCCTTGAGGGTACGCAGTATTTT.

The chain employs TRBV25-1 and TRBJ2-2; D remains ambiguous. The V and J ends lost 2 bases and 0 bases respectively, with 7 bases between them. Germline values: CDR1 MGHDK, CDR2 SYGVNS. CDR3 length equals 15 residues. The CDR3 here is CASSEPTANTGELFF. Here the CDR3 DNA reads TGTGCCAGCAGTGAACCAACAGCGAACACCGGGGAGCTGTTTTTT.

The chain couples TRBV18 to TRBJ1-2; 12 bases are shared with TRBD1. This CDR3 has 16 amino acids. Germline V gene data show CDR1 as KGHSH and CDR2 as LQKENI. The V segment lost 3 bases and the J segment 4 bases; nucleotides outside the gene matches: 6. The CDR3 bases are TGTGCCAGCTCACCGTCCGGGACAGGGGGCTTCTATGGCTACACCTTC. Its protein is CASSPSGTGGFYGYTF.

The rearrangement links TRBV3-1 (or the pseudogene TRBV3-2) to TRBJ1-1, with TRBD1 matching over 10 bases. CDR1 and CDR2 from the germline V gene are LGHDT and YNNKEL (reference sequence). There are 11 residues in the CDR3. V shed 6 bases and J 11 bases; nucleotides not matched to a gene: 3. The CDR3, as DNA: TGTGCCAGCAGGGACAGGGGGAGGGCTTTCTTT. Its translation: CASRDRGRAFF.

This rearrangement joins TRBV11-3 to TRBJ1-1; weak D call: TRBD1 (6 bases). Trimming removed 2 bases at V and 6 bases at J, with 16 bases between. Per germline, CDR1 SGHNT and CDR2 YENEEA. The CDR3 has 15 amino acids. This CDR3 reads CASSLSQGLRAEAFF. CDR3 coding DNA: TGTGCCAGCAGCTTATCACAGGGCCTACGAGCTGAAGCTTTCTTT. The full variable domain, rest sourced from reference TRBV11-3 and TRBJ1-1, is EAGVVQSPRYKIIEKKQPVAFWCNPISGHNTLYWYLQNLGQGPELLIRYENEEAVDDSQLPKDRFSAERLKGVDSTLKIQPAELGDSAVYLCASSLSQGLRAEAFFGQGTRLTVV.

The rearrangement uses TRBV13 and TRBJ2-7; 11 nucleotides agree with TRBD1. Germline assignment: CDR1 PRHDT and CDR2 FYEKMQ (reference sequence). The CDR3 totals 17 residues. Unmatched junction bases numbered 8, after V lost 0 bases and J lost 4 bases. Here the CDR3 DNA reads TGTGCCAGCAGCTTAGGTTACGGACAGGGGGCGTTTTACGAGCAGTACTTC. As protein: CASSLGYGQGAFYEQYF.

This clone was detected a few times. The same CDR3 arises from other DNA sequences in this sample as well. The chain recombines TRBV3-1 (or the pseudogene TRBV3-2) with TRBJ2-3; D perhaps matches TRBD1 (6 bases). CDR1 and CDR2 from the germline V gene are LGHDT and YNNKEL (reference sequence). The V and J ends lost 4 bases and 5 bases respectively, with 7 bases between them. The CDR3 spans 12 residues. CDR3 sequence reads: CASSRGGDTQYF. Here the CDR3 DNA reads TGTGCCAGCAGCCGAGGGGGAGATACGCAGTATTTT.

This rearrangement joins TRBV5-4 to TRBJ1-6; D possibly corresponds to TRBD1 (6 bases). From germline, CDR1 is SGHNT and CDR2 YYREEE (reference sequence). V lost 4 bases, J lost 7 bases, and 12 bases lay in between. This CDR3 comprises 14 residues. The CDR3 protein is CASSQDSPNSPLHF. The CDR3 DNA reads as TGTGCCAGCAGCCAGGACAGCCCGAATTCACCCCTCCACTTT.

This sequence joins TRBV4-1 and TRBJ1-5; D not resolved. Trimming took off 2 bases at V and 1 base at J, with 9 bases between the two ends. Per the germline V gene, CDR1 is MGHRA and CDR2 is YSYEKL. This CDR3 is built from 15 residues. DNA for the CDR3: TGCGCCAGCAGCCAACCCGGTTGGAGCAATCAGCCCCAGCATTTT. Translation: CASSQPGWSNQPQHF.

The rearrangement links TRBV30 to TRBJ1-5; TRBD1 is a possible D gene (6 bases). The CDR3 runs to 12 residues. The germline V and J ends were trimmed by 4 bases and 7 bases, with 11 bases remaining between them. Germline lookup yields CDR1 GTSNPN and CDR2 SVGIG (reference sequence). The DNA for the CDR3 is TGTGCCTGGAACCGCAGGGGCCAGCCCCAGCATTTT. It encodes CAWNRRGQPQHF.

This chain links TRBV10-3 with TRBJ1-6; unclear D gene. Trimming stripped 4 bases from V and 8 bases from J, with 9 bases between. Germline CDR1 reads ENHRY; CDR2 reads SYGVKD. The CDR3 is 13 amino acids. CDR3 nucleotide sequence: TGTGCCATCAGTGGAACAGCCGATTCACCCCTCCACTTT. Translated, it gives CAISGTADSPLHF.

The rearrangement uses TRBV18 and TRBJ1-1; 7 nucleotides match TRBD1. This CDR3 has 12 residues. Germline CDR1 and CDR2: KGHSH and LQKENI. After removal of 4 bases from V and 6 bases from J, the junction contained 2 bases not matched to a gene. CDR3 in amino acids: CASSLQGAEAFF. CDR3 nucleotides: TGTGCCAGCTCACTGCAGGGGGCTGAAGCTTTCTTT.

The rearrangement uses TRBV3-1 (or the pseudogene TRBV3-2) and TRBJ1-1; D gene ambiguous. The CDR3 consists of 15 residues. The germline CDR1 and CDR2 sequences are LGHDT and YNNKEL (reference sequence). V was clipped by 2 bases and J by 1 base, with 11 bases between them. This CDR3 reads CASSQLQAQNTEAFF. The CDR3 nucleotides are TGTGCCAGCAGCCAATTGCAGGCGCAGAACACTGAAGCTTTCTTT.

The chain recombines TRBV2 with TRBJ1-6; D uncertain. Germline V gene data show CDR1 as SNHLY and CDR2 as FYNNEI. Between the trimmed V and J ends, which lost 2 bases and 10 bases, there was a span of 12 bases. This CDR3 comprises 14 residues. The CDR3 region has the DNA TGTGCCAGCAGTGAAACGAGGAGGGAGTCACCCCTCCACTTT. This translates into CASSETRRESPLHF.

The genes are TRBV27 and TRBJ2-2, with TRBD2 matching 7 bases. V trimming: 4 bases; J trimming: 6 bases; junction bases outside the gene matches: 5. CDR3 size: 14 residues. The germline V gene encodes CDR1 MNHEY and CDR2 SMNVEV (reference sequence). The CDR3 region is CASSSGGFPGELFF. In nucleotides, the CDR3 is TGTGCCAGCAGTTCCGGGGGGTTTCCCGGGGAGCTGTTTTTT.